The source of this TCR beta chain is a study of PD-1 blockade in classical Hodgkin lymphoma. At the level of the study: Intravenous infusions of nivolumab 3 mg/kg reached patients every 2 weeks.

Trimming took off 5 bases at V and 4 bases at J, with 12 bases between the two ends. CDR3 size: 14 residues. From germline, CDR1 is MNHEY and CDR2 SVGAGI. Worth noting for this clone: The target antigen is unknown.

The assay was immunoSEQ multiplex PCR, and TCRdb's table has in-frame clones only and misses some. The sample shows under 65,000 clones, 85% to 90% of them seen only once. Study results and limitations: Patients were excluded if nivolumab began under 1 year after ASCT (the autologous transplant). Undefined causes, possibly disease activity or prior therapy, underlie the repertoire differences.

Each patient's relapse followed autologous stem cell transplantation, and brentuximab vedotin exposure varied. Patients showed best responses of complete response, partial response or progressive disease. This chain uses TRBV6-5 with TRBJ1-5; D remains unclear. The receptor was derived from a human donor with classical Hodgkin lymphoma. The sample was peripheral blood mononuclear cells (PBMCs), taken at baseline. Written as DNA, the CDR3 is TGTGCCAGCAGTGACGACGGAAATAATCAGCCCCAGCATTTT. Its translation: CASSDDGNNQPQHF.